This section outlines one T cell receptor (beta chain) sequence together with its context. Time point in this sample: patch test 1, 2 weeks after DPC sensitization. Treatment noted: therapeutic diphenylcyclopropenone sensitization with weekly scalp DPC. Total RNA was isolated from unfractionated whole blood. Germline loops: CDR1 SGHRS, CDR2 YFSETQ. Trimming pared 4 bases from V and 5 bases from J, leaving 16 bases between. The length of the CDR3 is 16 residues. This entry comes from a study of human T cells and chemical hapten exposure. TCRdb re-called the RACE reads with MiXCR, one entry per CDR3 protein. The sample shows some 81,000 distinct CDR3 sequences, about 8% of them seen only once.

The J gene is TRBJ1-6, the V gene TRBV5-1, with a possible D match to TRBD1 (5 bases). This receptor was identified in a woman under 40 with alopecia areata. Some clones in this sample may be carry-over from other donors' samples. The material sequenced was whole blood, taken in connection with sensitization to the hapten diphenylcyclopropenone (DPC). The CDR3 region is CASSPRGRSHNSPLHF. The CDR3 DNA reads as TGCGCCAGCAGCCCACGGGGGAGGAGTCATAATTCACCCCTCCACTTT.